These 28 T cell receptor beta chains came from one sample sequenced in a study of shared clonotypes between healthy human individuals. Measured with immunoSEQ multiplex PCR; TCRdb has only the in-frame clones, and not every one. The table records some 2,500,000 clones, about nine tenths of them present only once. Sequencing was done on a sample of naive CD4+ T cells from PBMCs. Regarding subset: CD45RA+ positively selected. Source of these receptors: a man younger than 35 in good health. Some clones in this sample may be carry-over from other donors' samples.

This clone was seen only once. The rearrangement joins TRBV9 to TRBJ1-1, with D tentatively TRBD1 (6 bases). From germline, CDR1 is SGDLS and CDR2 YYNGEE. The CDR3 covers 13 residues. V was pared by 4 bases and J by 6 bases, with 13 bases between. CDR3 sequence: CASSSTGFPEAFF. The DNA of the CDR3 is TGTGCCAGCAGCTCAACAGGGTTCCCTGAAGCTTTCTTT. Full variable domain (remainder filled in from reference TRBV9 and TRBJ1-1): DSGVTQTPKHLITATGQRVTLRCSPRSGDLSVYWYQQSLDQGLQFLIQYYNGEERAKGNILERFSAQQFPDLHSELNLSSLELGDSALYFCASSSTGFPEAFFGQGTRLTVV.

This rearrangement joins TRBV7-9 to TRBJ2-2; D possibly matches TRBD1 or TRBD2 (5 bases each). The CDR3 length is 13 residues. V shed 8 bases and J shed 3 bases, with 10 bases lying between them. The V gene's germline CDR1 is SEHNR and CDR2 FQNEAQ (reference sequence). The CDR3 DNA sequence: TGTGCCAGCCTTTGGGGGTACACCGGGGAGCTGTTTTTT. Translated, it gives CASLWGYTGELFF.

J is TRBJ2-1 and V is TRBV5-1; D is uncertain. Trimming cost V 4 bases and J 3 bases, with 11 bases left between them. Germline V gives CDR1 SGHRS, CDR2 YFSETQ. The CDR3 loop spans 14 amino acids. The CDR3 bases are TGCGCCAGCAGCGGACGGGTTGTCTACAATGAGCAGTTCTTC. Translation gives CASSGRVVYNEQFF.

The chain is built from TRBV5-5 and TRBJ1-4; 10 positions match TRBD1. Trimming took 5 bases from V and 4 from J; bases not matched to a gene: 14. CDR3 length equals 18 residues. Germline-derived CDR1 and CDR2 are SGHKS and YYEKEE (reference sequence). CDR3 sequence reads: CASSYTPGTGANNEKLFF. The DNA of the CDR3 is TGTGCCAGCAGTTATACTCCCGGGACAGGGGCGAATAATGAAAAACTGTTTTTT.

The chain couples TRBV6-6 to TRBJ1-5; unclear D gene. V lost 2 bases, J lost 4 bases, and 12 bases lay in between. Germline values: CDR1 MNHNY, CDR2 SVGAGI (reference sequence). CDR3 length: 15 amino acids. The CDR3 spells CASSYQLSANQPQHF. The CDR3 region has the DNA TGTGCCAGCAGTTACCAGTTATCGGCGAATCAGCCCCAGCATTTT.

J is TRBJ2-2 and V is TRBV6-4, with a possible D match to TRBD2 (6 bases). This CDR3 has 14 amino acids. Germline V gene data show CDR1 as MRHNA and CDR2 as SNTAGT. Trimming left V 9 bases short and J 5 bases short, with 16 bases between. The CDR3 reads CARRDWGRTGELFF. The CDR3 DNA reads TGTGCCAGGAGGGACTGGGGGAGAACCGGGGAGCTGTTTTTT.

The CDR3 here is CASSGAGNEAFF. The DNA for the CDR3 is TGCGCCAGCAGCGGAGCAGGGAACGAAGCTTTCTTT. V is TRBV5-1 and J is TRBJ1-1; D is possibly TRBD1 (5 bases). The CDR3 extends over 12 amino acids. CDR1 is SGHRS, CDR2 YFSETQ, per germline. V gave up 4 bases and J gave up 8 bases, with 12 bases separating them.

The chain carries TRBV19 and TRBJ1-1, with a possible D match to TRBD1 (5 bases). The CDR3 is 17 residues long. V was cut by 3 bases and J by 0 bases, with 17 bases left in between. Germline V gene data show CDR1 as LNHDA and CDR2 as SQIVND (reference sequence). The CDR3 loop is CASSIVGVGIMNTEAFF. The CDR3 DNA sequence: TGTGCCAGTAGTATCGTGGGGGTTGGGATCATGAACACTGAAGCTTTCTTT.

This chain links TRBV7-2 with TRBJ2-3; no definite D call. Germline V gene data show CDR1 as SGHTA and CDR2 as FQGNSA. The CDR3 sequence is 13 residues long. V was trimmed by 4 bases and J by 1 base, leaving 6 bases between them. The DNA for the CDR3 is TGTGCCAGCAGCTCTCCAGGCACAGATACGCAGTATTTT. Translated, it gives CASSSPGTDTQYF.

As DNA, the CDR3 is TGTGCCAGCAGCCTCTTCACGGGAAACACTGAAGCTTTCTTT. It codes for CASSLFTGNTEAFF. The chain couples TRBV5-5 to TRBJ1-1; no clear D gene. The CDR3 has 14 residues. The germline V gene has CDR1 SGHKS and CDR2 YYEKEE (reference sequence). Trimming cost V 4 bases and J 2 bases, with 12 bases left between them. Full variable domain (rest looked up from reference TRBV5-5 and TRBJ1-1): DAGVTQSPTHLIKTRGQQVTLRCSPISGHKSVSWYQQVLGQGPQFIFQYYEKEERGRGNFPDRFSARQFPNYSSELNVNALLLGDSALYLCASSLFTGNTEAFFGQGTRLTVV.

The V and J genes are TRBV28 and TRBJ2-7; D gene uncertain. Germline V gene data show CDR1 as MDHEN and CDR2 as SYDVKM. Deletions cut 6 bases from V and 2 bases from J, with 17 bases between. CDR3 length equals 15 residues. The CDR3 sequence: CASRPFFSAPYEQYF. CDR3 sequence (DNA): TGTGCCAGCAGGCCATTTTTTTCCGCTCCCTACGAGCAGTACTTC.

V usage is TRBV5-6 and J usage is TRBJ2-3, with TRBD2 matching 12 bases. Per the germline V gene, CDR1 is SGHDT and CDR2 is YYEEEE. The CDR3 covers 17 residues. Trimming cost V 4 bases and J 4 bases; bases outside gene matches: 10. The CDR3 bases are TGTGCCAGCAGCGAAGCGACTAGCGGGAGATTGGCAGATACGCAGTATTTT. This sequence encodes CASSEATSGRLADTQYF.

V gene TRBV5-4 combines with J gene TRBJ1-3; no clear D gene. This CDR3 is built from 14 residues. Looked up from germline, CDR1 is SGHNT and CDR2 is YYREEE (reference sequence). Deletions cut 5 bases from V and 4 bases from J, with 13 bases between. The CDR3 DNA follows: TGTGCCAGCAGATTGCTAGGTGACGGAAACACCATATATTTT. Translated, it gives CASRLLGDGNTIYF.

The chain has TRBV27 and TRBJ2-1, with 12 bases that match TRBD2. This CDR3 contains 14 residues. Germline CDR1 is MNHEY and CDR2 is SMNVEV (reference sequence). Germline trimming cut 6 bases from V and 10 bases from J; bases unmatched to any gene: 7. The CDR3 nucleotides are TGTGCCAGCAGCCCGCGACTAGCGGGAGTGGAGCAGTTCTTC. It yields the protein CASSPRLAGVEQFF.

The chain recombines TRBV5-4 with TRBJ2-7; a possible D gene is TRBD2 (6 bases). The CDR3 extends over 16 amino acids. Germline V gene sequence: CDR1 SGHNT, CDR2 YYREEE (reference sequence). The V end lost 4 bases, the J end lost 0 bases, and 17 bases lay between the germline ends. This CDR3 reads CASSVPGTASSYEQYF. The CDR3 DNA follows: TGTGCCAGCAGCGTACCCGGGACTGCTAGCTCCTACGAGCAGTACTTC. Drawing the rest from reference TRBV5-4 and TRBJ2-7, the complete variable domain is ETGVTQSPTHLIKTRGQQVTLRCSSQSGHNTVSWYQQALGQGPQFIFQYYREEENGRGNFPPRFSGLQFPNYSSELNVNALELDDSALYLCASSVPGTASSYEQYFGPGTRLTVT.

This chain uses TRBV2 with TRBJ1-5; maybe TRBD1 (6 bases). Germline V lookup: CDR1 SNHLY, CDR2 FYNNEI. The CDR3 totals 14 residues. V lost 7 bases and J lost 1, with 11 bases in between. The CDR3 here is CASNREGSNQPQHF. The CDR3 nucleotides are TGTGCCAGCAACAGGGAGGGAAGCAATCAGCCCCAGCATTTT.

The rearrangement uses TRBV7-3 and TRBJ2-1; maybe TRBD1 (5 bases). The CDR3 loop spans 15 amino acids. The germline V gene encodes CDR1 SGHTA and CDR2 FQGTGA. Trimming took off 5 bases at V and 7 bases at J, with 18 bases between the two ends. Here the CDR3 reads CASSRNAGIVNEQFF. The DNA of the CDR3 is TGTGCCAGCAGCAGAAACGCAGGGATTGTAAATGAGCAGTTCTTC.

This chain links TRBV5-1 with TRBJ2-3; TRBD1 matches at 9 bases. V lost 4 bases to trimming and J lost 1 base; unmatched junction nucleotides: 7. CDR3 length equals 16 residues. The germline V gene has CDR1 SGHRS and CDR2 YFSETQ. CDR3 region: CASSPGGQGGTDTQYF. The CDR3 DNA is TGCGCCAGCAGCCCCGGGGGACAGGGTGGCACAGATACGCAGTATTTT.

The gene calls are TRBV7-3 and TRBJ2-1; perhaps D is TRBD1 or TRBD2 (5 bases each). This CDR3 comprises 16 residues. Germline V CDR1 and CDR2: SGHTA, FQGTGA. V lost 5 bases and J 1 base, leaving 15 bases between the germline ends. The CDR3: CASSQGLGESYNEQFF. For the CDR3, the DNA is TGTGCCAGCAGCCAAGGGTTGGGGGAGTCCTACAATGAGCAGTTCTTC. Complete variable domain (other parts from reference TRBV7-3 and TRBJ2-1): GAGVSQTPSNKVTEKGKYVELRCDPISGHTALYWYRQSLGQGPEFLIYFQGTGAADDSGLPNDRFFAVRPEGSVSTLKIQRTERGDSAVYLCASSQGLGESYNEQFFGPGTRLTVL.

The CDR3 sequence is CATSISYGTPTYEQYF. In DNA, the CDR3 is TGTGCCACCAGCATATCTTACGGGACGCCGACCTACGAGCAGTACTTC. The J gene is TRBJ2-7, the V gene TRBV15, with D tentatively TRBD1 or TRBD2 (5 bases each). The CDR3 length is 16 residues. Trimming removed 4 bases from V and 2 bases from J, with 18 bases in between. Germline V CDR1 and CDR2: LNHNV, YYDKDF (reference sequence).

As for this clone: The same CDR3 also results from other DNA sequences found in this sample. The chain combines TRBV28 with TRBJ1-5; 10 nucleotides align to TRBD1. This CDR3 region has 15 residues. The trim removed 4 bases at V and 7 bases at J, leaving 7 bases unmatched. CDR1 is MDHEN and CDR2 is SYDVKM in the germline V gene. The CDR3, as DNA: TGTGCCAGCAGTTCCCCAGGACAGGGGGGACAGCCCCAGCATTTT. This sequence encodes CASSSPGQGGQPQHF.

The genes are TRBV30 and TRBJ1-4; D uncertain. This CDR3 is built from 16 residues. Trimming shortened V by 2 bases and J by 0 bases, and 13 bases separated the two germline ends. Germline V gene data show CDR1 as GTSNPN and CDR2 as SVGIG (reference sequence). The CDR3 DNA follows: TGTGCCTGGAGTCCCGCCCCATATTCAACTAATGAAAAACTGTTTTTT. Its protein is CAWSPAPYSTNEKLFF.

This chain links TRBV7-9 with TRBJ2-7; TRBD2 agrees at 9 bases. Germline CDR1 and CDR2: SEHNR and FQNEAQ (reference sequence). V gave up 5 bases and J gave up 2 bases; unmatched junction bases: 16. The CDR3 covers 18 residues. CDR3 in DNA: TGTGCCAGCAGCCCAACCCCAGGGAGGCTAGCGGGAACCTACGAGCAGTACTTC. This codes for CASSPTPGRLAGTYEQYF. Full variable domain (rest looked up from reference TRBV7-9 and TRBJ2-7): DTGVSQNPRHKITKRGQNVTFRCDPISEHNRLYWYRQTLGQGPEFLTYFQNEAQLEKSRLLSDRFSAERPKGSFSTLEIQRTEQGDSAMYLCASSPTPGRLAGTYEQYFGPGTRLTVT.

The rearrangement uses TRBV30 and TRBJ1-2; 7 bases fit TRBD1. The CDR3 is 12 amino acids. Germline V CDR1 and CDR2: GTSNPN, SVGIG (reference sequence). Losses at the gene ends were 3 bases for V and 4 bases for J; bases not matched to a gene: 2. The CDR3 sequence is CAWSGDSYGYTF. The CDR3, as DNA: TGTGCCTGGAGCGGGGACAGCTATGGCTACACCTTC.

This CDR3 is CASSDSGDLAGGSSYEQYF. The CDR3 DNA sequence: TGTGCCAGCAGTGACTCCGGGGATCTAGCGGGAGGGAGCTCCTACGAGCAGTACTTC. The V gene is TRBV6-4, the J gene TRBJ2-7; TRBD2 matches at 12 bases. The CDR3 is 19 amino acids. V dropped 0 bases and J dropped 0; count of bases not matched to a gene: 9. Germline V gene lookup returns CDR1 MRHNA and CDR2 SNTAGT.

The chain is built from TRBV28 and TRBJ2-2; D may be TRBD1 or TRBD2 (5 bases each). V was pared by 4 bases and J by 4 bases, with 13 bases between. Germline assignment: CDR1 MDHEN and CDR2 SYDVKM. The CDR3 contains 15 residues. This CDR3 reads CASSYGTQGTGELFF. Written as DNA, the CDR3 is TGTGCCAGCAGTTACGGGACCCAAGGCACCGGGGAGCTGTTTTTT.

The CDR3 bases are TGTGCCAGCAGTGAACGGGTAACTGGAAACACCATATATTTT. Translating it yields CASSERVTGNTIYF. The chain recombines TRBV6-1 with TRBJ1-3; D not resolved. Germline CDR1 and CDR2: MNHNS and SASEGT. The V gene lost 2 bases and the J gene lost 2 bases, with 7 bases spanning the gap. The CDR3 is 14 residues long.

This clone was seen only once. V is TRBV19 and J is TRBJ2-1; a weak D match, TRBD2 (6 bases). This CDR3 has 16 residues. The ends were cut back, 6 bases at V and 4 bases at J, with 19 bases in the middle. Germline CDR1 and CDR2: LNHDA and SQIVND (reference sequence). CDR3 DNA: TGTGCCAGTAGCCCCCCCGGGGGAGGTGGGTACAATGAGCAGTTCTTC. Residues: CASSPPGGGGYNEQFF.